A selection of T cell receptor beta chains follows, all from one sample in a study of blood T cell repertoires in COVID-19. The method was immunoSEQ multiplex PCR; TCRdb's version includes in-frame clones alone and lacks a portion of them. This table has more than 150,000 clones, roughly 81% appearing once. The sequencing sample was made of peripheral blood. These receptors all come from an elderly woman with COVID-19, enrolled during active disease. Both conserved end residues are part of each CDR3. The D gene is left open where the match is weak. Some rows have no size entry. The others give once, few or many, or a class for an expanded clone.

CASSRTVADTDTQYF TGTGCCAGCAGCCGAACCGTGGCAGACACAGATACGCAGTATTTT - TRBJ2-3 - TRBV7-8
CASSFYRDRRATDTQYF TGTGCCAGCAGTTTTTACCGGGACAGGCGAGCCACAGATACGCAGTATTTT TRBD1 TRBJ2-3 - TRBV28
CASSIVQGQNQPQHF TGTGCCAGTAGTATAGTCCAGGGGCAAAATCAGCCCCAGCATTTT - TRBJ1-5 - TRBV19
CAISEGGQDGGYTF TGTGCCATCAGTGAGGGTGGTCAGGATGGCGGCTACACCTTC - TRBJ1-2 few TRBV10-3
CASSLMAFTGELFF TGTGCCAGCAGTTTAATGGCATTCACCGGGGAGCTGTTTTTT - TRBJ2-2 - TRBV28
CASRPTGPLGYGYTF TGTGCCAGCAGGCCGACAGGTCCCTTGGGGTATGGCTACACCTTC - TRBJ1-2 - TRBV6-6
CATSDHDSPSGDDTQYF TGTGCCACCAGTGATCATGACAGCCCATCGGGAGATGATACGCAGTATTTT - TRBJ2-3 many TRBV24-1
CASSLLRFGRVRWGYTF TGTGCCAGCAGCTTGCTACGATTCGGGAGGGTTCGGTGGGGCTACACCTTC - TRBJ1-2 once TRBV5-4
CASSEGTGSYNEQFF TGTGCCAGCAGCGAGGGCACGGGGTCCTACAATGAGCAGTTCTTC - TRBJ2-1 - TRBV9
CATSSGTISNQPQHF TGTGCCACCAGCTCAGGGACAATCAGCAATCAGCCCCAGCATTTT - TRBJ1-5 - TRBV15
CASRLGGQFSYEQYF TGTGCCAGCAGATTAGGCGGGCAGTTCTCCTACGAGCAGTACTTC - TRBJ2-7 - TRBV28
CASMPYSGSSYNEQFF TGTGCCAGCATGCCGTATAGCGGGAGCTCCTACAATGAGCAGTTCTTC TRBD2 TRBJ2-1 - TRBV27
CASSGSGYSSYNEQFF TGTGCCAGCAGTGGTAGCGGGTACAGCTCCTACAATGAGCAGTTCTTC TRBD2 TRBJ2-1 - TRBV2
CASSLWGQPLRQETQYF TGTGCCAGCAGTTTATGGGGGCAGCCATTACGTCAAGAGACCCAGTACTTC - TRBJ2-5 - TRBV27
CASGLGGSDTQYF TGTGCTAGTGGTTTGGGGGGCTCAGATACGCAGTATTTT - TRBJ2-3 - TRBV12-5
CASSYGTGEGTEAFF TGTGCCAGCAGCTATGGGACAGGGGAAGGCACTGAAGCTTTCTTT TRBD1 TRBJ1-1 many TRBV7-6
CASRPQYSGANVLTF TGTGCCAGCAGACCACAGTACTCTGGGGCCAACGTCCTGACTTTC - TRBJ2-6 few TRBV7-8
CASSLERNSPLHF TGTGCCAGCAGCTTAGAGAGGAATTCACCCCTCCACTTT - TRBJ1-6 - TRBV11-2
CASSASTGQGQPQHF TGTGCCAGCAGCGCCTCCACAGGACAGGGCCAGCCCCAGCATTTT TRBD1 TRBJ1-5 few TRBV7-6
CASSHDSHNQPQHF TGTGCCAGCAGCCACGACAGTCACAATCAGCCCCAGCATTTT - TRBJ1-5 - TRBV3-1/TRBV3-2
CASSRTGGLYEQYF TGTGCCAGTAGTCGGACAGGGGGCCTCTACGAGCAGTACTTC TRBD1 TRBJ2-7 few TRBV19
CASTAGLAEETQYF TGTGCCAGCACCGCGGGACTAGCGGAAGAGACCCAGTACTTC TRBD2 TRBJ2-5 - TRBV6-5
CASSRGPPPFGSGNTIYF TGCGCCAGCAGCCGAGGGCCACCACCCTTCGGCTCTGGAAACACCATATATTTT - TRBJ1-3 - TRBV4-1